What follows are 22 T cell receptor beta chains derived from one specimen sequenced in a study of shared clonotypes between healthy human individuals. Clones were read by immunoSEQ multiplex PCR, and TCRdb kept only the in-frame ones, dropping some. There are some 89,000 clones in the sample; 65% to 70% occur only once, and less than 55% lies in the top ten. Material: memory CD8+ T cells sorted from blood. Described subset: CD45RO+ cells pooled with CCR7-negative TemRA cells. Receptors were obtained from a man under 40 in good health.

The gene calls are TRBV25-1 and TRBJ1-1; D gene ambiguous. Germline V lookup: CDR1 MGHDK, CDR2 SYGVNS. The CDR3 is made up of 12 amino acids. Trimming shortened V by 3 bases and J by 8 bases, and 10 bases separated the two germline ends. The CDR3 sequence: CASSEQQREAFF. The CDR3 DNA reads TGTGCCAGCAGTGAGCAACAGAGGGAAGCTTTCTTT.

V usage is TRBV25-1 and J usage is TRBJ2-7, with 14 positions matching TRBD2. In germline, CDR1 is MGHDK, CDR2 SYGVNS. The CDR3 is 15 residues long. Trimming removed 7 bases from V and 3 bases from J; junction bases left unmatched: 5. The DNA for the CDR3 is TGTGCCAGCAATAGGACTAGCGGGAGGCTCTACGAGCAGTACTTC. The encoded protein is CASNRTSGRLYEQYF.

This chain connects TRBV6-1 to TRBJ1-1; no clear D gene. CDR3 length equals 13 residues. The germline V gene encodes CDR1 MNHNS and CDR2 SASEGT. Trimming shortened V by 5 bases and J by 6 bases, and 13 bases separated the two germline ends. The CDR3 DNA reads TGTGCCAGCAGTTTAAGATGGGCGGCTGAAGCTTTCTTT. This codes for CASSLRWAAEAFF.

The chain links TRBV7-2 to TRBJ2-1; TRBD1 matches 8 bases. Germline CDR1 and CDR2: SGHTA and FQGNSA. The V segment lost 5 bases and the J segment 12 bases; nucleotides outside the gene matches: 12. This CDR3 is built from 14 residues. CDR3 sequence (DNA): TGTGCCAGCAGCCTTCATGGACAGGGTCTGGGGCAGTTCTTC. It is translated as CASSLHGQGLGQFF.

This clone was counted once. The J gene is TRBJ1-3, the V gene TRBV28; no definite D call. The V end was cut by 4 bases, the J end by 0 bases, with 19 bases between. The length of the CDR3 is 18 residues. The V gene's germline CDR1 is MDHEN and CDR2 SYDVKM. The CDR3 spells CASSSGSPTAYSGNTIYF. The CDR3, as DNA: TGTGCCAGCAGTTCCGGGTCACCCACAGCGTACTCTGGAAACACCATATATTTT.

Worth noting for this clone: The same CDR3 is also encoded by other DNA sequences in this sample. This chain connects TRBV6-4 to TRBJ2-3; the D gene is possibly TRBD1 (5 bases). The CDR3 is made up of 15 amino acids. V lost 3 bases and J lost 0, with 10 bases in between. CDR1 is MRHNA, CDR2 SNTAGT, per germline. CDR3: CASSDGAGSTDTQYF. The CDR3 DNA reads TGTGCCAGCAGTGATGGGGCAGGGAGCACAGATACGCAGTATTTT.

This clone was detected once. The chain recombines TRBV11-2 with TRBJ2-7, with 8 nucleotides matching TRBD2. The CDR3 covers 14 residues. The J segment lost 2 bases and the V segment lost 11 bases, leaving 11 bases of the junction unmatched. Germline CDR1 SGHAT, CDR2 FQNNGV. The CDR3 DNA is TGTGCCTCCCGGGGGGGGGACCGGCCCTACGAGCAGTACTTC. As protein: CASRGGDRPYEQYF. Drawing the rest from reference TRBV11-2 and TRBJ2-7, the complete variable domain is EAGVAQSPRYKIIEKRQSVAFWCNPISGHATLYWYQQILGQGPKLLIQFQNNGVVDDSQLPKDRFSAERLKGVDSTLKIQPAKLEDSAVYLCASRGGDRPYEQYFGPGTRLTVT.

The gene calls are TRBV27 and TRBJ2-1, with 9 bases that match TRBD1. Per germline, CDR1 MNHEY and CDR2 SMNVEV (reference sequence). V was clipped by 4 bases and J by 3 bases; unmatched bases: 4. This CDR3 has 15 residues. In nucleotides, the CDR3 is TGTGCCAGCAGTTCCGACAGGGGGTTCTACAATGAGCAGTTCTTC. This translates into CASSSDRGFYNEQFF.

The chain employs TRBV7-9 and TRBJ1-1, with 8 positions matching TRBD1. The CDR3 length is 15 residues. V lost 4 bases to trimming and J lost 3 bases; unmatched junction nucleotides: 7. The germline V gene encodes CDR1 SEHNR and CDR2 FQNEAQ (reference sequence). The CDR3 sequence: CASSSLQGVDTEAFF. The CDR3 coding sequence is TGTGCCAGCAGCTCCTTACAGGGGGTAGACACTGAAGCTTTCTTT.

The chain links TRBV5-1 to TRBJ2-6; maybe TRBD2 (6 bases). Looked up from germline, CDR1 is SGHRS and CDR2 is YFSETQ. V lost 4 bases and J 6 bases, leaving 26 bases between the germline ends. The CDR3 has 19 residues. The chain's CDR3 is CASSPSGSAFGSSANVLTF. CDR3 in DNA: TGCGCCAGCAGCCCATCCGGGAGTGCTTTTGGTTCTTCGGCCAACGTCCTGACTTTC.

The gene calls are TRBV5-4 and TRBJ2-5, with 10 positions matching TRBD2. The CDR3 loop spans 16 amino acids. From germline, CDR1 is SGHNT and CDR2 YYREEE (reference sequence). The trim removed 4 bases at V and 2 bases at J, leaving 8 bases unmatched. The CDR3 protein is CASSPWTSGSQETQYF. The CDR3 bases are TGTGCCAGCAGCCCTTGGACTAGCGGTTCTCAAGAGACCCAGTACTTC.

The rearrangement links TRBV13 to TRBJ2-2, with 8 bases matching TRBD1. With 2 bases clipped from V and 4 bases from J, the junction kept 3 bases outside the gene matches. The CDR3 runs to 15 residues. Looked up from germline, CDR1 is PRHDT and CDR2 is FYEKMQ (reference sequence). CDR3 residues: CASSLQGAGTGELFF. The DNA for the CDR3 is TGTGCCAGCAGCTTACAGGGGGCGGGCACCGGGGAGCTGTTTTTT.

Regarding this clone: The junction differs from germline at one of its ends, possibly a read error. CDR3 sequence reads: CASSVGLADAGGF. CDR3 DNA sequence: TGTGCCAGCAGTGTCGGACTAGCGGACGCGGGGGGCTTC. The chain carries TRBV6-1 and TRBJ2-7; 10 nucleotides line up with TRBD2. CDR3 length: 13 amino acids. Germline CDR1 and CDR2: MNHNS and SASEGT.

The chain is built from TRBV28 and TRBJ1-1, with D possibly being TRBD1 (6 bases). V lost 6 bases and J 4 bases, leaving 12 bases between the germline ends. Germline loops: CDR1 MDHEN, CDR2 SYDVKM. The CDR3 length is 13 residues. The CDR3 loop reads CASSLTGATEAFF. DNA of the CDR3: TGTGCCAGCAGCCTGACGGGGGCCACTGAAGCTTTCTTT. The variable domain in full, with the rest retrieved from reference TRBV28 and TRBJ1-1, is DVKVTQSSRYLVKRTGEKVFLECVQDMDHENMFWYRQDPGLGLRLIYFSYDVKMKEKGDIPEGYSVSREKKERFSLILESASTNQTSMYLCASSLTGATEAFFGQGTRLTVV.

This chain uses TRBV18 with TRBJ2-1, with TRBD2 matching 10 bases. This CDR3 is 15 amino acids long. V lost 0 bases to trimming and J lost 8 bases; unmatched junction nucleotides: 4. Germline loops: CDR1 KGHSH, CDR2 LQKENI. The CDR3 loop reads CASSPPSLAGDEQFF. The CDR3 DNA sequence: TGTGCCAGCTCACCACCTAGTCTAGCGGGAGATGAGCAGTTCTTC.

The V call is TRBV15, the J call TRBJ2-7; a possible D gene is TRBD1 (5 bases). Germline lookup yields CDR1 LNHNV and CDR2 YYDKDF (reference sequence). V was clipped by 2 bases and J by 0 bases, with 8 bases between them. This CDR3 comprises 14 residues. The CDR3 DNA is TGTGCCACCAGCAGATCGGACACCTCCTACGAGCAGTACTTC. Its translation: CATSRSDTSYEQYF. Based on the CDR3 plus reference TRBV15 and TRBJ2-7, the full variable domain is DAMVIQNPRYQVTQFGKPVTLSCSQTLNHNVMYWYQQKSSQAPKLLFHYYDKDFNNEADTPDNFQSRRPNTSFCFLDIRSPGLGDTAMYLCATSRSDTSYEQYFGPGTRLTVT.

This rearrangement joins TRBV11-2 to TRBJ2-2; a weak D match, TRBD1 (5 bases). In germline, CDR1 is SGHAT, CDR2 FQNNGV. The V end was cut by 6 bases, the J end by 9 bases, with 14 bases between. The CDR3 length is 13 residues. The CDR3 DNA is TGTGCCAGCAGGCCTTATATGGACAGGGAGCTGTTTTTT. It specifies CASRPYMDRELFF.

The chain combines TRBV10-2 with TRBJ2-1; D possibly corresponds to TRBD2 (6 bases). V lost 7 bases to trimming and J lost 9 bases, with 25 bases between them. This CDR3 comprises 16 residues. Germline V lookup: CDR1 WSHSY, CDR2 SAAADI. The CDR3 sequence: CASTEHRDFAGSEQFF. DNA for the CDR3: TGCGCCAGCACCGAACACCGGGACTTCGCGGGTAGTGAGCAGTTCTTC.

V is TRBV6-1 and J is TRBJ2-7, with D perhaps matching TRBD2 (6 bases). Looked up from germline, CDR1 is MNHNS and CDR2 is SASEGT. V lost 8 bases and J lost 1, with 9 bases in between. The CDR3 runs to 12 residues. CDR3 sequence: CASHSGSYEQYF. The DNA for the CDR3 is TGTGCCAGCCATAGCGGATCCTACGAGCAGTACTTC.

The chain joins TRBV19 to TRBJ2-7, with D possibly being TRBD1 or TRBD2 (5 bases each). The germline V gene has CDR1 LNHDA and CDR2 SQIVND (reference sequence). The CDR3 extends over 15 amino acids. Trimming removed 3 bases at V and 0 bases at J, with 12 bases between. The CDR3 sequence: CASSIYAGSSYEQYF. The CDR3 DNA sequence: TGTGCCAGTAGTATTTACGCAGGGAGCTCCTACGAGCAGTACTTC. The whole variable domain, remainder taken from reference TRBV19 and TRBJ2-7, is DGGITQSPKYLFRKEGQNVTLSCEQNLNHDAMYWYRQDPGQGLRLIYYSQIVNDFQKGDIAEGYSVSREKKESFPLTVTSAQKNPTAFYLCASSIYAGSSYEQYFGPGTRLTVT.

The sample holds one count of this clone. The V gene is TRBV15, the J gene TRBJ2-1; perhaps TRBD2 as D (6 bases). This CDR3 contains 13 residues. Trimming stripped 3 bases from V and 8 bases from J, with 11 bases between. Germline lookup yields CDR1 LNHNV and CDR2 YYDKDF (reference sequence). The CDR3 DNA reads TGTGCCACCAGCAGTGGACTAAGCGATGAGCAGTTCTTC. It translates to CATSSGLSDEQFF.

This clone appeared a single time. The chain joins TRBV28 to TRBJ2-6; 7 bases line up with TRBD1. The CDR3 spans 17 residues. The ends lost 4 bases at V and 3 bases at J; junction bases unmatched: 9. Per the germline V gene, CDR1 is MDHEN and CDR2 is SYDVKM. DNA of the CDR3: TGTGCCAGCAGTTCCCCGACAGGGAAAAGTGGGGCCAACGTCCTGACTTTC. Protein product: CASSSPTGKSGANVLTF. Filled out from reference TRBV28 and TRBJ2-6, the complete variable domain reads DVKVTQSSRYLVKRTGEKVFLECVQDMDHENMFWYRQDPGLGLRLIYFSYDVKMKEKGDIPEGYSVSREKKERFSLILESASTNQTSMYLCASSSPTGKSGANVLTFGAGSRLTVL.